These 28 T cell receptor beta chains were all obtained from the same sample, sequenced in a study of cytotoxic CD8 clonotypes in ibrutinib-treated CLL. Assay: immunoSEQ multiplex PCR; the TCRdb copy retains only in-frame clones and omits some. The sample yields roughly 170,000 clones, roughly four fifths seen once. This sample comprised PBMCs, obtained after 24 months of ibrutinib treatment. The source of these receptors is a human donor with chronic lymphocytic leukemia.

The table lists this clone with a few counts. This rearrangement joins TRBV5-1 to TRBJ1-6; 7 positions agree with TRBD1. Unmatched junction bases numbered 8, after V lost 4 bases and J lost 1 base. The CDR3 contains 17 residues. Germline CDR1 is SGHRS and CDR2 is YFSETQ. The CDR3 sequence is CASSRQEGASYNSPLHF. For the CDR3, the DNA is TGCGCCAGCAGCCGGCAGGAGGGGGCTTCCTATAATTCACCCCTCCACTTT.

The V gene is TRBV5-1, the J gene TRBJ1-1; no firm D call. V was pared by 2 bases and J by 0 bases, with 17 bases between. The germline gives CDR1 SGHRS, CDR2 YFSETQ. The CDR3 is 17 amino acids. The chain's CDR3 is CASSFSSPPMMNTEAFF. CDR3 sequence (DNA): TGCGCCAGCAGCTTCTCATCACCCCCCATGATGAACACTGAAGCTTTCTTT.

The rearrangement uses TRBV18 and TRBJ1-2, with D possibly being TRBD1 (5 bases). The V end lost 3 bases, the J end lost 5 bases, and 10 bases lay between the germline ends. The CDR3 sequence is 13 residues long. Germline V gene lookup returns CDR1 KGHSH and CDR2 LQKENI. DNA for the CDR3: TGTGCCAGCTCACCTGGGACCTATTATGGCTACACCTTC. It encodes CASSPGTYYGYTF.

The chain is built from TRBV30 and TRBJ2-3, with TRBD2 matching over 8 bases. The ends lost 4 bases at V and 2 bases at J; junction bases unmatched: 5. In germline, CDR1 is GTSNPN, CDR2 SVGIG (reference sequence). The CDR3 sequence is 14 residues long. CDR3 loop: CAWNVAGTTDTQYF. In DNA form, the CDR3 reads TGTGCCTGGAACGTAGCGGGGACCACAGATACGCAGTATTTT.

This clone was seen just once. The chain employs TRBV6-5 and TRBJ2-3; TRBD2 agrees at 7 bases. In germline, CDR1 is MNHEY, CDR2 SVGAGI. V trimming: 0 bases; J trimming: 3 bases; junction bases outside the gene matches: 6. The CDR3 is 16 amino acids. CDR3 sequence reads: CASSYSALAVTDTQYF. The CDR3 nucleotides read TGTGCCAGCAGTTACTCCGCCCTAGCGGTAACAGATACGCAGTATTTT.

The rearrangement joins TRBV4-3 to TRBJ2-7, with no clear D. Trimming cost V 0 bases and J 6 bases, with 12 bases left between them. The CDR3 covers 14 residues. CDR1 and CDR2 (germline): LGHNA, YSLEER. In DNA form, the CDR3 reads TGCGCCAGCAGCCAAGACCTTTATGGTGGCGAGCAGTACTTC. Protein product: CASSQDLYGGEQYF.

The table lists this clone with a few counts. The chain joins TRBV6-1 to TRBJ1-2; TRBD1 matches 7 bases. This CDR3 is built from 14 residues. J lost 3 bases, V lost 2 bases, and 3 bases had no gene match. Germline assignment: CDR1 MNHNS and CDR2 SASEGT. CDR3 sequence: CASSEYQGDYGYTF. CDR3 nucleotide sequence: TGTGCCAGCAGTGAATATCAGGGGGACTATGGCTACACCTTC.

The chain joins TRBV29-1 to TRBJ2-5; unclear D gene. The CDR3 has 13 amino acids. With 7 bases removed from V and 5 bases from J, the gap between germline ends came to 17 bases. Per the germline V gene, CDR1 is SQVTM and CDR2 is ANQGSEA. The CDR3 DNA is TGCAGCGCCCACCGGTCGAGTGGGGAGACCCAGTACTTC. This gives the protein CSAHRSSGETQYF.

CDR3 residues: CASSEAFMGAAYEQYF. The CDR3 DNA reads TGTGCCAGCAGTGAAGCTTTCATGGGCGCCGCCTACGAGCAGTACTTC. The J gene is TRBJ2-7, the V gene TRBV6-1; D uncertain. V lost 0 bases and J lost 2, with 14 bases in between. CDR3 length: 16 residues. The germline gives CDR1 MNHNS, CDR2 SASEGT.

V and J are TRBV7-9 and TRBJ1-2; D uncertain. The CDR3 consists of 15 residues. Looked up from germline, CDR1 is SEHNR and CDR2 is FQNEAQ (reference sequence). V was trimmed by 1 base and J by 7 bases, leaving 16 bases between them. This chain's CDR3 is CASSLEMGYSFGYTF. The CDR3 nucleotides read TGTGCCAGCAGCTTAGAAATGGGGTACTCGTTTGGCTACACCTTC.

About this clone itself: Other nucleotide sequences from this sample produce the same CDR3. This chain uses TRBV9 with TRBJ2-7, with no clear D. Between the trimmed V and J ends, which lost 0 bases and 1 base, there was a span of 8 bases. The germline CDR1 and CDR2 sequences are SGDLS and YYNGEE. This CDR3 spans 14 amino acids. Here the CDR3 reads CASSVVASSYEQYF. The CDR3 DNA follows: TGTGCCAGCAGCGTAGTTGCTAGTTCCTACGAGCAGTACTTC.

V gene TRBV5-4 combines with J gene TRBJ2-1; 8 nucleotides align to TRBD2. Germline trimming cut 4 bases from V and 2 bases from J; bases unmatched to any gene: 8. The CDR3 sequence is 16 residues long. Germline CDR1 reads SGHNT; CDR2 reads YYREEE (reference sequence). The CDR3 region has the DNA TGTGCCAGCAGCAAGGTAGCGGGAAACCCCTACAATGAGCAGTTCTTC. This encodes CASSKVAGNPYNEQFF.

This clone is a singleton in its sample. V gene TRBV18 combines with J gene TRBJ1-2; the match to TRBD1 covers 8 bases. This CDR3 contains 16 residues. The junction had 10 bases not matched to a gene; V was cut back by 1 base and J by 6 bases. Germline CDR1 and CDR2: KGHSH and LQKENI. CDR3 loop: CASSPLAGGDRDGYTF. The DNA for the CDR3 is TGTGCCAGCTCACCACTAGCAGGGGGCGATCGGGATGGCTACACCTTC.

This clone was seen once. The chain links TRBV9 to TRBJ2-7, with D possibly being TRBD1 (6 bases). Germline V gene lookup returns CDR1 SGDLS and CDR2 YYNGEE. Trimming left V 0 bases short and J 7 bases short, with 14 bases between. The CDR3 runs to 14 residues. The CDR3 sequence is CASSVETGQGEQYF. The CDR3 nucleotides read TGTGCCAGCAGCGTAGAAACAGGGCAGGGGGAGCAGTACTTC.

The chain couples TRBV6-1 to TRBJ1-5; D is perhaps TRBD1 (5 bases). Germline V gene data show CDR1 as MNHNS and CDR2 as SASEGT. The CDR3 length is 14 residues. V was shortened by 3 bases and J by 3 bases, with 9 bases between the two germline ends. The CDR3 region is CASSEGPTNQPQHF. As DNA, the CDR3 is TGTGCCAGCAGTGAGGGACCCACCAATCAGCCCCAGCATTTT.

This clone occurred a few times. The rearrangement links TRBV5-6 to TRBJ2-3, with unresolved D. The length of the CDR3 is 14 residues. The germline V gene has CDR1 SGHDT and CDR2 YYEEEE. The V and J ends lost 0 bases and 1 base respectively, with 6 bases between them. CDR3 sequence (DNA): TGTGCCAGCAGCTTGGACACGGGCACAGATACGCAGTATTTT. Amino acid sequence: CASSLDTGTDTQYF.

This chain links TRBV6-5 with TRBJ2-6; D gene ambiguous. With 3 bases removed from V and 0 bases from J, the gap between germline ends came to 3 bases. CDR1 MNHEY and CDR2 SVGAGI come from the germline V gene. This CDR3 is built from 14 residues. CDR3 bases: TGTGCCAGCAGTTATATCTCTGGGGCCAACGTCCTGACTTTC. Residues: CASSYISGANVLTF.

This chain uses TRBV25-1 with TRBJ2-1; D not certain. Germline CDR1 and CDR2: MGHDK and SYGVNS. Trimming took 6 bases from V and 6 from J, leaving 15 bases between them. This CDR3 spans 14 amino acids. As DNA, the CDR3 is TGTGCCAGCAGCCTCGAGCGATCGAGCAATGAGCAGTTCTTC. Amino acid sequence: CASSLERSSNEQFF.

The chain recombines TRBV5-1 with TRBJ1-2; 10 nucleotides match TRBD1. From germline, CDR1 is SGHRS and CDR2 YFSETQ. V gave up 4 bases and J gave up 4 bases; unmatched junction bases: 7. The CDR3 extends over 15 amino acids. In nucleotides, the CDR3 is TGCGCCAGCAGCCCCGGACAGGGGGTTGCCTATGGCTACACCTTC. Its protein product is CASSPGQGVAYGYTF.

The chain couples TRBV5-1 to TRBJ2-3; TRBD2 agrees at 12 bases. This CDR3 has 17 residues. The V gene's germline CDR1 is SGHRS and CDR2 YFSETQ. Unmatched junction bases numbered 8, after V lost 0 bases and J lost 6 bases. DNA of the CDR3: TGCGCCAGCAGCTTGGGACTAGCGGGAGCTAAGGGTGATACGCAGTATTTT. Encoded protein: CASSLGLAGAKGDTQYF. The full variable domain, with the rest looked up from reference TRBV5-1 and TRBJ2-3, is KAGVTQTPRYLIKTRGQQVTLSCSPISGHRSVSWYQQTPGQGLQFLFEYFSETQRNKGNFPGRFSGRQFSNSRSEMNVSTLELGDSALYLCASSLGLAGAKGDTQYFGPGTRLTVL.

The chain links TRBV10-3 to TRBJ2-7, with 11 nucleotides matching TRBD2. This CDR3 is built from 16 residues. With V trimmed by 4 bases and J by 2 bases, 7 bases remained unmatched. CDR1 and CDR2 (germline): ENHRY, SYGVKD. The DNA for the CDR3 is TGTGCCATCAGTGGGGGACTAGCGGTACGTACCTACGAGCAGTACTTC. Amino acids: CAISGGLAVRTYEQYF.

The gene calls are TRBV30 and TRBJ1-4, with TRBD1 identical over 8 bases. The CDR3 has 15 residues. After removal of 3 bases from V and 4 bases from J, the junction contained 7 bases not matched to a gene. Per germline, CDR1 GTSNPN and CDR2 SVGIG (reference sequence). The CDR3 nucleotides are TGTGCCTGGAGCGAGAGACAGGGGATTAATGAAAAACTGTTTTTT. Protein product: CAWSERQGINEKLFF.

V usage is TRBV28 and J usage is TRBJ2-3, with D uncertain. Germline lookup yields CDR1 MDHEN and CDR2 SYDVKM. The CDR3 length is 13 residues. Trimming took off 7 bases at V and 9 bases at J, with 17 bases between the two ends. The CDR3 DNA follows: TGTGCCAGCAATCCCAACCCCATAGGGACGCAGTATTTT. Its protein is CASNPNPIGTQYF.

CDR3 protein: CASSISLAGGWDTEQFF. CDR3 sequence (DNA): TGTGCCAGTAGTATCTCCCTCGCGGGAGGTTGGGATACTGAGCAGTTCTTC. The rearrangement uses TRBV19 and TRBJ2-1, with TRBD2 matching 8 bases. Germline trimming cut 3 bases from V and 9 bases from J; bases unmatched to any gene: 16. The length of the CDR3 is 17 residues. Looked up from germline, CDR1 is LNHDA and CDR2 is SQIVND (reference sequence).

The rearrangement joins TRBV30 to TRBJ1-4, with TRBD1 as a possible D gene (6 bases). Trimming removed 1 base at V and 0 bases at J, with 18 bases between. CDR3 length equals 18 residues. Germline V gene sequence: CDR1 GTSNPN, CDR2 SVGIG (reference sequence). CDR3 DNA sequence: TGTGCCTGGAGTGGGCAGGGGCGAACCTCTGCAACTAATGAAAAACTGTTTTTT. Protein product: CAWSGQGRTSATNEKLFF.

The rearrangement links TRBV4-1 to TRBJ1-4, with D possibly matching TRBD1 (6 bases). This CDR3 spans 16 amino acids. V shed 6 bases and J shed 5 bases, with 19 bases lying between them. Germline CDR1 MGHRA, CDR2 YSYEKL. The CDR3 DNA reads as TGCGCCAGCAGACTCATCGGCAGGGGAAAGAATGAAAAACTGTTTTTT. This translates into CASRLIGRGKNEKLFF.

This clone showed up just once. V is TRBV4-3 and J is TRBJ1-2; TRBD1 matches 10 bases. With V trimmed by 4 bases and J by 6 bases, 8 bases remained unmatched. The CDR3 covers 15 residues. CDR1 LGHNA and CDR2 YSLEER come from the germline V gene. The CDR3 DNA is TGCGCCAGCAGCCCTCTCGGACAGGGGGTTAATGGCTACACCTTC. Its protein product is CASSPLGQGVNGYTF.

The chain joins TRBV11-2 to TRBJ2-2, with TRBD2 as a possible D gene (5 bases). The CDR3 covers 14 residues. Germline CDR1 is SGHAT and CDR2 is FQNNGV. V lost 8 bases and J lost 7, with 17 bases in between. The CDR3 is CASSLTRGLGELFF. The CDR3 bases are TGTGCCAGCTCCCTAACCAGAGGGCTCGGGGAGCTGTTTTTT.